This T cell receptor beta chain came from a study of shared clonotypes between healthy human individuals. The study's findings and limits: Represented diversity, genetic and exposure-history alike, was limited by few donors. Only blood was sampled; tissue repertoires likely differ.

As to this clone: Antigen: not known.

Trimming left V 2 bases short and J 4 bases short, with 15 bases between. Germline loops: CDR1 SGHTA, CDR2 FQGNSA. The CDR3 covers 15 residues. Deep level was the assay's run setting. Profiling relied on immunoSEQ multiplex PCR, and the TCRdb table lists in-frame clones only, not all of them. This table holds approximately 1.9 million clones, roughly 93% found once. The naive CD8 population came from CD45RO-negative cells selected for CCR7, without terminally differentiated effector memory CD45RA+ cells. V usage is TRBV7-2 and J usage is TRBJ2-7, with D possibly matching TRBD1 (5 bases). This TCR was recovered from a man between 18 and 35 years old in good health. Some clones in this sample may be carry-over from other donors' samples. The sequenced sample was naive CD8+ T cells from PBMCs. The DNA for the CDR3 is TGTGCCAGCAGCTTACATTCCATGGGGCTTTACGAGCAGTACTTC. It codes for CASSLHSMGLYEQYF.